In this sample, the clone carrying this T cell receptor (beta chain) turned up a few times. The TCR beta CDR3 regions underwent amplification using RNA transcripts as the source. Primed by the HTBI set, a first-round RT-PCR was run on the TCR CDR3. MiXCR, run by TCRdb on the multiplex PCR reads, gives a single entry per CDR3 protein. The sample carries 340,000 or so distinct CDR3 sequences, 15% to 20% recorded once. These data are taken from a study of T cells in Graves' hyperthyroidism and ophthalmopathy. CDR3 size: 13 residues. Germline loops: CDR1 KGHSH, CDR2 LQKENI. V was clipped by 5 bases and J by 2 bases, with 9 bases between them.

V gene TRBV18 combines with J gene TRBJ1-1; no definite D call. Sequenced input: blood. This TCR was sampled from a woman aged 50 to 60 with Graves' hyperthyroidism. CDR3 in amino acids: CASSFGINTEAFF. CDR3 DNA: TGTGCCAGCTCATTCGGAATTAACACTGAAGCTTTCTTT.